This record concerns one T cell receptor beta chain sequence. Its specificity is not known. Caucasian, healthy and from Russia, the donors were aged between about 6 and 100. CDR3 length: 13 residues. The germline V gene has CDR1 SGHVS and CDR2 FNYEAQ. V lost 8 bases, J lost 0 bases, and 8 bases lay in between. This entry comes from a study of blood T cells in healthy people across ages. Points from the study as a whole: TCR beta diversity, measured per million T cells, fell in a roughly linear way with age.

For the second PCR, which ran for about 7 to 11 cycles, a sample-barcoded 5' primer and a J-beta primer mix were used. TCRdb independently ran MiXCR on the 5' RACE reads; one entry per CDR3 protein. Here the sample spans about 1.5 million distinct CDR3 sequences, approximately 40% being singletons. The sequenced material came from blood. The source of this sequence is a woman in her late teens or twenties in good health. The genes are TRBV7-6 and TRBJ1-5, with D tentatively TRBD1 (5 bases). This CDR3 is CASGGVSNQPQHF. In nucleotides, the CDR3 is TGTGCCAGCGGGGGGGTTAGCAATCAGCCCCAGCATTTT.